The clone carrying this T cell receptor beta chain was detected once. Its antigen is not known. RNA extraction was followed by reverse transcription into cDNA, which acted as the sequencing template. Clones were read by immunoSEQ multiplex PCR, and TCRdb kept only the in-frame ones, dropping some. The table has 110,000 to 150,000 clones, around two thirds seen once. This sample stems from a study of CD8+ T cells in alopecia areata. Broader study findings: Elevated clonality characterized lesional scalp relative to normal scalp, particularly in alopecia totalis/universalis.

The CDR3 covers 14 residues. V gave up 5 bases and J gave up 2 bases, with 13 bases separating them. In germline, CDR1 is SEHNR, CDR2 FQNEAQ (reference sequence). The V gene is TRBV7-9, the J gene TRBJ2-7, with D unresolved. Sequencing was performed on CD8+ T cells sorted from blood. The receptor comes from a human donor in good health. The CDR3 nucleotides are TGTGCCAGCAGCCCGAAGGGATATGCCTACGAGCAGTACTTC. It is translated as CASSPKGYAYEQYF. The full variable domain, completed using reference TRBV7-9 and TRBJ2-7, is DTGVSQNPRHKITKRGQNVTFRCDPISEHNRLYWYRQTLGQGPEFLTYFQNEAQLEKSRLLSDRFSAERPKGSFSTLEIQRTEQGDSAMYLCASSPKGYAYEQYFGPGTRLTVT.